Listed below are T cell receptor beta chains from one sample, sequenced in a study of T cells after yellow fever vaccination. Using its own MiXCR run on the 5' RACE reads, TCRdb lists one record per CDR3 protein. The profile shows around 500,000 distinct CDR3 sequences, 20% to 25% of them singletons. The sequenced sample was PBMCs, obtained roughly 23 days after the first yellow fever vaccination. Receptors were obtained from a man younger than 30 who received the YFV17D yellow fever vaccine. CDR3s include the opening cysteine and the closing phenylalanine or tryptophan. D genes are given only for firm matches. A row's size may be missing; if present it is once, few, many or a size class.

d_gene: NA; j_gene: TRBJ2-3; v_gene: TRBV5-1; abundance: few; CDR3aa: CASSLPSTPGADTQYF; CDR3nt: TGCGCCAGCAGCTTGCCTTCGACACCAGGTGCAGATACGCAGTATTTT
d_gene: NA; j_gene: TRBJ2-2; v_gene: TRBV10-1; abundance: NA; CDR3aa: CASRAVLGTGELFF; CDR3nt: TGCGCCAGCAGAGCGGTTCTGGGCACCGGGGAGCTGTTTTTT
d_gene: NA; j_gene: TRBJ2-5; v_gene: TRBV4-3; abundance: NA; CDR3aa: CASSQDLLNQETQYF; CDR3nt: TGCGCCAGCAGCCAAGATCTGTTGAACCAAGAGACCCAGTACTTC
d_gene: NA; j_gene: TRBJ1-2; v_gene: TRBV27; abundance: NA; CDR3aa: CASSPQTNNYGYTF; CDR3nt: TGTGCCAGCAGTCCACAGACTAATAACTATGGCTACACCTTC
d_gene: NA; j_gene: TRBJ1-2; v_gene: TRBV5-1; abundance: many; CDR3aa: CASSADGFSNYGYTF; CDR3nt: TGCGCCAGCAGCGCGGACGGATTTTCTAACTATGGCTACACCTTC
d_gene: NA; j_gene: TRBJ2-5; v_gene: TRBV29-1; abundance: NA; CDR3aa: CSVTATLRGETQYF; CDR3nt: TGCAGCGTCACCGCGACCCTACGGGGAGAGACCCAGTACTTC
d_gene: NA; j_gene: TRBJ2-3; v_gene: TRBV11-1; abundance: few; CDR3aa: CASSLGAASRVGSDTQYF; CDR3nt: TGTGCCAGCAGCTTAGGGGCCGCCAGCAGGGTGGGTTCAGATACGCAGTATTTT
d_gene: TRBD1; j_gene: TRBJ1-5; v_gene: TRBV18; abundance: NA; CDR3aa: CASSPGTGGRNQPQHF; CDR3nt: TGTGCCAGCTCCCCCGGGACAGGGGGTCGCAATCAGCCCCAGCATTTT
d_gene: NA; j_gene: TRBJ1-1; v_gene: TRBV19; abundance: NA; CDR3aa: CASKRGADTEAFF; CDR3nt: TGTGCCAGTAAGCGGGGGGCGGATACTGAAGCTTTCTTT
d_gene: TRBD1; j_gene: TRBJ1-2; v_gene: TRBV9; abundance: NA; CDR3aa: CASRATGQPNYGYTF; CDR3nt: TGTGCCAGCAGGGCCACGGGACAGCCTAACTATGGCTACACCTTC